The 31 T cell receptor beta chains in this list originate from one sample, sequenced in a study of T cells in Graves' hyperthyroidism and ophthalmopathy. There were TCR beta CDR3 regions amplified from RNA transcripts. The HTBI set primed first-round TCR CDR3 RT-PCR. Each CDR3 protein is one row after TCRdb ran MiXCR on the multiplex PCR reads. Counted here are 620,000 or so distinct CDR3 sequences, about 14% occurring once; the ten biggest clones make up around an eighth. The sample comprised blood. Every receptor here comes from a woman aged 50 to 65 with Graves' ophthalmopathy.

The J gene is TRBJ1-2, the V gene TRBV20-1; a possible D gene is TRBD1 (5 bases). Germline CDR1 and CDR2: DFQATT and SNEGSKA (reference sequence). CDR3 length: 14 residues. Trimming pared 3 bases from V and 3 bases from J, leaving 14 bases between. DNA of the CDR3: TGCAGTGCTAGGACCTTCGGCAGGGACTATGGCTACACCTTC. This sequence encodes CSARTFGRDYGYTF.

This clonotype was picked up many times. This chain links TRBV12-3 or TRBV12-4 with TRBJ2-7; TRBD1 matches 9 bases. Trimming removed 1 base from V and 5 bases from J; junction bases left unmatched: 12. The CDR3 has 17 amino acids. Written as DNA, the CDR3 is TGTGCCAGCAGTTTAGGAATATTAGGGACAGGGTCCCACGAGCAGTACTTC. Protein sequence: CASSLGILGTGSHEQYF.

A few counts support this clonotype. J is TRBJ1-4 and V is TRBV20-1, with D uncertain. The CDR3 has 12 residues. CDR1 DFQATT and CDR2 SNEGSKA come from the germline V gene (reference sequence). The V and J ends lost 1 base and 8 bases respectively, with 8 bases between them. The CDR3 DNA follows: TGCAGTGCTAGAGCCCTAGGGGAAAAACTGTTTTTT. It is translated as CSARALGEKLFF.

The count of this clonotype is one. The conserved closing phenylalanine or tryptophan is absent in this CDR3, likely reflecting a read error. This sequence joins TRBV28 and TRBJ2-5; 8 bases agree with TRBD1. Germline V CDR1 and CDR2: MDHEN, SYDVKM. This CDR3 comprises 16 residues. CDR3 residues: CSSSLHQGARRETQYS. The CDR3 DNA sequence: TGTTCCAGCAGTTTACACCAGGGGGCGCGAAGGGAGACCCAGTACTCC.

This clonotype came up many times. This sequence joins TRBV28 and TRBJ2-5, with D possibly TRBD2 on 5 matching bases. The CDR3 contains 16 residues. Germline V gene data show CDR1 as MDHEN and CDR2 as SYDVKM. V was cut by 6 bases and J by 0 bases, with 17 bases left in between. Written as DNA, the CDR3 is TGTGCCAGCAGCCCCCCGGGATTGGGAGACCAAGAGACCCAGTACTTC. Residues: CASSPPGLGDQETQYF.

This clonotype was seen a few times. The CDR3 DNA is TGTGCCAGCAGGGGATCGACAGCTAACACTGAAGCTTTCTTT. Its protein product is CASRGSTANTEAFF. The chain recombines TRBV6-1 with TRBJ1-1; D is possibly TRBD1 (5 bases). The CDR3 is made up of 14 amino acids. CDR1 and CDR2 (germline): MNHNS, SASEGT. V dropped 6 bases and J dropped 2 bases, with 13 bases sitting between them.

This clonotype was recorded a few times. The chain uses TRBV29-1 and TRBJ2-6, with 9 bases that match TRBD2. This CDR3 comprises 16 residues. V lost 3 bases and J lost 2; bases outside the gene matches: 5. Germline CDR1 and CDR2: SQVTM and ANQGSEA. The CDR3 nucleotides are TGCAGCGTTGATATAGCGGGAGAACCTGGGGCCAACGTCCTGACTTTC. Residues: CSVDIAGEPGANVLTF.

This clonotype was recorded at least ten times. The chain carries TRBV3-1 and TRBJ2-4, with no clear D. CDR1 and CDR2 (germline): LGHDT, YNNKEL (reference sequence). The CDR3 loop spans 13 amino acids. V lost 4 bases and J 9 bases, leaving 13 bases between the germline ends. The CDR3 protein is CASSLSRRSIQYF. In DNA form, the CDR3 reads TGTGCCAGCAGCCTGTCACGACGGAGCATTCAGTACTTC.

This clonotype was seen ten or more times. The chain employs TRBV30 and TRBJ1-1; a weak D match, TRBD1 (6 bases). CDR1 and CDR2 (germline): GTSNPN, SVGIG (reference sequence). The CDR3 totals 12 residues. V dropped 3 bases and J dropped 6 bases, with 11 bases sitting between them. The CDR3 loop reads CAWSRTDAEAFF. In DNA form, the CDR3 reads TGTGCCTGGAGCCGGACAGACGCTGAAGCTTTCTTT. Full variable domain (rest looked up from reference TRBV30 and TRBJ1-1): SQTIHQWPATLVQPVGSPLSLECTVEGTSNPNLYWYRQAAGRGLQLLFYSVGIGQISSEVPQNLSASRPQDRQFILSSKKLLLSDSGFYLCAWSRTDAEAFFGQGTRLTVV.

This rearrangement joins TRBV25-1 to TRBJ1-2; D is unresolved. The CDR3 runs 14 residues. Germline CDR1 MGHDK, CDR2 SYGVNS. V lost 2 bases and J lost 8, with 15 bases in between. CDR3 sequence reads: CASSERRVSKGYTF. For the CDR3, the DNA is TGTGCCAGCAGTGAAAGGAGGGTTTCAAAAGGCTACACCTTC.

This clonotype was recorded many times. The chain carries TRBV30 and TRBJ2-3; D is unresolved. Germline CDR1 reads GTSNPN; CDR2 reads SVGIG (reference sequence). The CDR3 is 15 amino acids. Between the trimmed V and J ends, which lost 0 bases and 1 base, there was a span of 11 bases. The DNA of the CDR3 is TGTGCCTGGAGTGTACGCAGAGACCGCACAGATACGCAGTATTTT. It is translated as CAWSVRRDRTDTQYF.

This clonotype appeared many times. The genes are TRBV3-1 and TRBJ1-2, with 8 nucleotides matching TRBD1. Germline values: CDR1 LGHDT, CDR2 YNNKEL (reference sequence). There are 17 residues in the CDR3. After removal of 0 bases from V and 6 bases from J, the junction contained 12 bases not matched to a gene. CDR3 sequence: CASSQDQWAGGFDGYTF. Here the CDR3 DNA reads TGTGCCAGCAGCCAAGATCAGTGGGCAGGGGGCTTCGATGGCTACACCTTC.

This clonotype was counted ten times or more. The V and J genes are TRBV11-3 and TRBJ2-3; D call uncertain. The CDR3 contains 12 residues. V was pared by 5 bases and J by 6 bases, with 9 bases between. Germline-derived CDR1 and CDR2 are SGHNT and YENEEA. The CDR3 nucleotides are TGTGCCAGCAGCCTGATAGGGGATACGCAGTATTTT. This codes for CASSLIGDTQYF.

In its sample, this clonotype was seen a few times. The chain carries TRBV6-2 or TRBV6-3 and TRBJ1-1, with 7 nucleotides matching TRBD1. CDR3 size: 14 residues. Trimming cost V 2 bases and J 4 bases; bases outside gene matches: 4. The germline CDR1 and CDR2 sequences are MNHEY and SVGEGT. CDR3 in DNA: TGTGCCAGCAGTTACCGGGACAGTCCCACTGAAGCTTTCTTT. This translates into CASSYRDSPTEAFF.

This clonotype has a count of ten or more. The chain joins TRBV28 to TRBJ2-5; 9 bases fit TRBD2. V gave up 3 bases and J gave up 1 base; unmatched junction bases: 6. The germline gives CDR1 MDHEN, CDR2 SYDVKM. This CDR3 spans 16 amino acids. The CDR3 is CASSLGLAATQETQYF. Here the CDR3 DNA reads TGTGCCAGCAGTTTGGGACTAGCAGCGACCCAAGAGACCCAGTACTTC.

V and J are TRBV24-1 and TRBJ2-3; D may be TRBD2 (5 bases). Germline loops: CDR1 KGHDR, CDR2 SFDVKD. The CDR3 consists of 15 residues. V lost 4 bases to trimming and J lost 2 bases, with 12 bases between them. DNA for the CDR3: TGTGCCACCAGTGAGAGAGCGGATCTCACAGATACGCAGTATTTT. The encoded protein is CATSERADLTDTQYF.

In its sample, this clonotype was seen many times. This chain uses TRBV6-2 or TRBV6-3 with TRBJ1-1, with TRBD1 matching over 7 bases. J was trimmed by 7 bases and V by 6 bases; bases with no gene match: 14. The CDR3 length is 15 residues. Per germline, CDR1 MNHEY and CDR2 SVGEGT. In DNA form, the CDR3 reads TGTGCCAGCAGGGACTGGACAGGACTCTGGGGTGAAGCTTTCTTT. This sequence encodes CASRDWTGLWGEAFF.

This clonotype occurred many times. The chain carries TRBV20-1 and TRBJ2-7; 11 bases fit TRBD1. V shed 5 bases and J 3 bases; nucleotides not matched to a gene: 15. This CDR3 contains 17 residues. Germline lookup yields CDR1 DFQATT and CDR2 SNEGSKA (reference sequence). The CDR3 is CSAARGGGGTGGYEQYF. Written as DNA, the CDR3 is TGCAGTGCTGCCCGGGGAGGGGGAGGGACAGGGGGCTACGAGCAGTACTTC.

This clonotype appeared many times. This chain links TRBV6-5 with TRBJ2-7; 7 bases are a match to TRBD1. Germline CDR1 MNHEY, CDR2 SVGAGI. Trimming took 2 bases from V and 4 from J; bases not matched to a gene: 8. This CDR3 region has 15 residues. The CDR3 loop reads CASSYRGQTIYEQYF. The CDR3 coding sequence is TGTGCCAGCAGTTACCGGGGACAGACTATTTACGAGCAGTACTTC.

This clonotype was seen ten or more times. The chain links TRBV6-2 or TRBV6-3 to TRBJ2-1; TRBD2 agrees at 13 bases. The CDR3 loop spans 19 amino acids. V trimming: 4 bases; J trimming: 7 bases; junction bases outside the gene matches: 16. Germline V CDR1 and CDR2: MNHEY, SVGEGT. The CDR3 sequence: CASSSHVQTSGRAKNEQFF. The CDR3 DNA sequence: TGTGCCAGCAGTTCCCACGTCCAAACTAGCGGGAGGGCCAAAAATGAGCAGTTCTTC.

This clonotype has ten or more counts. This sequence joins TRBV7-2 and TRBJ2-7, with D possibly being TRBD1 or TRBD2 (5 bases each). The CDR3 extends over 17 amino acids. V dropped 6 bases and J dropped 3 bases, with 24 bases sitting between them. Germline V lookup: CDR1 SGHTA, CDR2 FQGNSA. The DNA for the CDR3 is TGTGCCAGCAGTCTAGTTGGGGGAAAGGGTACGGGCTACGAGCAGTACTTC. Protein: CASSLVGGKGTGYEQYF. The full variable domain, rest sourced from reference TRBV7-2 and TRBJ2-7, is GAGVSQSPSNKVTEKGKDVELRCDPISGHTALYWYRQSLGQGLEFLIYFQGNSAPDKSGLPSDRFSAERTGGSVSTLTIQRTQQEDSAVYLCASSLVGGKGTGYEQYFGPGTRLTVT.

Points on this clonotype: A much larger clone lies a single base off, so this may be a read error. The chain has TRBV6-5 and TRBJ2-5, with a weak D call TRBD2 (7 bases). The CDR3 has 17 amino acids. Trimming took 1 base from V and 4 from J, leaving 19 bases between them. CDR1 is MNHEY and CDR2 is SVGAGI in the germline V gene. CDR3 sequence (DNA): TGTGCCAGCAGTTACTTGATGGGCCAAGGGGGGGGAGAGACCCAGTACTTC. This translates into CASSYLMGQGGGETQYF.

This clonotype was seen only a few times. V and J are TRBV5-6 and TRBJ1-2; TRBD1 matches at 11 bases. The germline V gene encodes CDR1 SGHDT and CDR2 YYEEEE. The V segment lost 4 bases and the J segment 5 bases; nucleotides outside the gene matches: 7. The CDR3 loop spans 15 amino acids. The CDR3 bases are TGTGCCAGCAGCCTTGGACAGGGGGCGCGTTATGGCTACACCTTC. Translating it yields CASSLGQGARYGYTF.

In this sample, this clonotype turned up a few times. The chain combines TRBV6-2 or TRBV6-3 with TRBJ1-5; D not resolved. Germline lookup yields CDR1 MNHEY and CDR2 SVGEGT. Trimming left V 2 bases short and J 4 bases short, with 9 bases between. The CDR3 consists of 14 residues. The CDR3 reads CASSYLRSNQPQHF. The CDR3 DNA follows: TGTGCCAGCAGTTACCTAAGATCGAATCAGCCCCAGCATTTT.

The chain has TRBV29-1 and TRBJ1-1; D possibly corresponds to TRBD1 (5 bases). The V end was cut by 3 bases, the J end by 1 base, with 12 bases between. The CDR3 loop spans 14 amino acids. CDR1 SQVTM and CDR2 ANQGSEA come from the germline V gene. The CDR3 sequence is CSVEPHGGNTEAFF. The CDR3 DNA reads TGCAGCGTTGAGCCCCACGGGGGGAACACTGAAGCTTTCTTT.

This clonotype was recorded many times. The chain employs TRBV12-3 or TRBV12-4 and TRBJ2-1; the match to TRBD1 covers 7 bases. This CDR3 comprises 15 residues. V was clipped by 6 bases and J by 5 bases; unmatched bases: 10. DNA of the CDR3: TGTGCCAGCAGGCCCAGACAGGGTGCGAACAATGAGCAGTTCTTC. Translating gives CASRPRQGANNEQFF.

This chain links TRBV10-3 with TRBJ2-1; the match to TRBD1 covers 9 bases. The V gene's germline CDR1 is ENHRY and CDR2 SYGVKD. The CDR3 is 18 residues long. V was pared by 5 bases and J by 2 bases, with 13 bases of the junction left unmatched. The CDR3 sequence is CAISSDTGTGTAYNEQFF. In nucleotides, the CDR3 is TGTGCCATCAGTAGCGACACCGGGACAGGGACCGCCTACAATGAGCAGTTCTTC.

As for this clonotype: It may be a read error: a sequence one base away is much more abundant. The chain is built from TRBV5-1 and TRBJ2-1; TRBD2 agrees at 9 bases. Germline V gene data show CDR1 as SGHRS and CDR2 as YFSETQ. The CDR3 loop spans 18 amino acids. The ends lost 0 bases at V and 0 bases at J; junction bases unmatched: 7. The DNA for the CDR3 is TGCGCCAGCAGCTTGGCTGGGACTAGCAGGAGCTCCTACAATGAGCAGTTCTTC. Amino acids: CASSLAGTSRSSYNEQFF.

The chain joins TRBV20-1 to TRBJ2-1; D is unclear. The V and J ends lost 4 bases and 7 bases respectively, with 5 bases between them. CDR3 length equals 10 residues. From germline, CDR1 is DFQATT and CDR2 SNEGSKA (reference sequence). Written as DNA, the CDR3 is TGCAGTGCTATCGGGAATGAGCAGTTCTTC. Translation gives CSAIGNEQFF.

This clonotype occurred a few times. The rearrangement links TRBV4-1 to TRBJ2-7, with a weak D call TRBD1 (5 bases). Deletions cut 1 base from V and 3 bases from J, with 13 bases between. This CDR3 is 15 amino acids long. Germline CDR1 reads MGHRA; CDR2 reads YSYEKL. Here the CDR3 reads CASSQVLGHLYEQYF. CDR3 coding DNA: TGCGCCAGCAGCCAAGTGCTTGGACATCTCTACGAGCAGTACTTC.

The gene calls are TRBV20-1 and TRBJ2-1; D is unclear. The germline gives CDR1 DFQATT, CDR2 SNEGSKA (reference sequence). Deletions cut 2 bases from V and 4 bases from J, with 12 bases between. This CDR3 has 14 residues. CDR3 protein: CSARFRIGYNEQFF. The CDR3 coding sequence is TGCAGTGCTAGATTTAGGATTGGATACAATGAGCAGTTCTTC.